The 7 T cell receptor beta chains below all came from one sample that was sequenced in a study of blood T cells in healthy people across ages. It was with a sample-barcoded 5' primer and a J-beta primer mix that a second PCR of roughly 7 to 11 cycles was run. Each CDR3 protein is one row after TCRdb ran MiXCR on the 5' RACE reads. Of hundreds of thousands of distinct CDR3 sequences listed, 45% to 70% are singletons. The sample taken for sequencing was blood. These receptors all come from a man in his forties or fifties in good health.

Comment on this clonotype: Possible read error: a much larger clone is one base away. This chain joins TRBV29-1 and TRBJ2-1; tentative D call: TRBD1 (6 bases). The germline CDR1 and CDR2 sequences are SQVTM and ANQGSEA. Trimming removed 4 bases at V and 13 bases at J, with 17 bases between. The CDR3 consists of 12 residues. The CDR3 DNA reads TGCAGCGTTGCTTGGGGGCAAGAGACCCAGTTCTTC. Translation gives CSVAWGQETQFF.

This clonotype was counted between two and nine times. The J gene is TRBJ2-5, the V gene TRBV7-2; D may match TRBD1 or TRBD2 (5 bases each). Germline assignment: CDR1 SGHTA and CDR2 FQGNSA. V lost 6 bases to trimming and J lost 5 bases, with 16 bases between them. This CDR3 is 14 amino acids long. As DNA, the CDR3 is TGTGCCAGCAGGCCTACAGGAGGAAGGGAGACCCAGTACTTC. This translates into CASRPTGGRETQYF.

The V gene is TRBV20-1, the J gene TRBJ2-7, with TRBD2 as a possible D gene (6 bases). The end of the DNA fits TRBJ2-5 better, so the J call may be wrong. The CDR3 totals 16 residues. The V gene's germline CDR1 is DFQATT and CDR2 SNEGSKA (reference sequence). This CDR3 reads CSARNPPRRGGKTQYF. The CDR3 nucleotides are TGCAGTGCTAGAAATCCTCCCAGGAGGGGTGGGAAGACCCAGTACTTC.

Only a few counts were recorded for this clonotype. The rearrangement joins TRBV29-1 to TRBJ2-1; tentative D call: TRBD2 (7 bases). Per the germline V gene, CDR1 is SQVTM and CDR2 is ANQGSEA. The CDR3 runs to 14 residues. V shed 7 bases and J shed 7 bases, with 20 bases lying between them. The DNA for the CDR3 is TGCAGCGCCCAGCGGGGCAGGGGAGTGAATGAGCAGTTCTTC. It translates to CSAQRGRGVNEQFF.

This clonotype showed up just a few times. The V and J genes are TRBV7-7 and TRBJ2-1, with 10 bases fitting TRBD2. CDR1 and CDR2 from the germline V gene are SSHAT and FNYEAQ (reference sequence). V gave up 5 bases and J gave up 5 bases; unmatched junction bases: 6. The CDR3 has 15 amino acids. CDR3: CASSPSSGGHNEQFF. In DNA form, the CDR3 reads TGTGCCAGCAGCCCCTCTAGCGGGGGTCACAATGAGCAGTTCTTC.

This clonotype was observed a few times. This chain links TRBV29-1 with TRBJ1-2; TRBD1 might be the D (5 bases). V lost 4 bases and J lost 7, with 19 bases in between. This CDR3 comprises 14 residues. The germline V gene has CDR1 SQVTM and CDR2 ANQGSEA. CDR3 bases: TGCAGCGTTGGGCTTGGGACTGCTACGAGTGGCTACACCTTC. Its protein is CSVGLGTATSGYTF.

This chain links TRBV15 with TRBJ2-6; D gene ambiguous. The CDR3 spans 19 residues. The V gene's germline CDR1 is LNHNV and CDR2 YYDKDF (reference sequence). Trimming cost V 0 bases and J 1 base, with 16 bases left between them. In nucleotides, the CDR3 is TGTGCCACCAGCAGAGAGCCCAGACGCTTTATATCTGGGGCCAACGTCCTGACTTTC. Amino acid sequence: CATSREPRRFISGANVLTF.